This T cell receptor (beta chain) derives from a study of blood T cell repertoires in COVID-19. Per germline, CDR1 SQVTM and CDR2 ANQGSEA. CDR3 length equals 14 residues. V lost 6 bases and J lost 5; bases outside the gene matches: 10. Produced via immunoSEQ multiplex PCR; TCRdb's table is partial and in-frame only. The sample carries hundreds of thousands of clones, over 75% recorded once. This clonotype originated in a woman aged 45-59 years who had recovered from COVID-19. Sequencing used peripheral blood. The gene calls are TRBV29-1 and TRBJ1-5; the match to TRBD1 covers 7 bases. In DNA, the CDR3 is TGCAGCGTATCGACAGGGACTGGCGATCAGCCCCAGCATTTT. Encoded protein: CSVSTGTGDQPQHF.